This is a list of T cell receptor beta chains from one sample in a study of T cells in localized non-small cell lung cancer. Sequencing used immunoSEQ multiplex PCR; TCRdb keeps in-frame clones, though not all of them. The sample contains roughly 35,000 clones, 70% to 90% of which appear only once. Source: peripheral blood, taken before any cancer treatment. These receptors came from a woman between 35 and 75 years old with stage I lung adenocarcinoma. Both conserved end residues are part of each CDR3. Each record gives: J gene, V gene, D gene, CDR3 protein, CDR3 DNA. D genes are given only for firm matches.

J gene: TRBJ2-3
V gene: TRBV9
D gene: TRBD1
CDR3 protein: CASSGPGQNTDTQYF
CDR3 DNA: TGTGCCAGCAGCGGTCCGGGACAGAACACAGATACGCAGTATTTT

J gene: TRBJ2-2
V gene: TRBV12-5
D gene: TRBD1
CDR3 protein: CASGPGTGEAGELFF
CDR3 DNA: TGTGCTAGTGGTCCCGGGACAGGGGAAGCCGGGGAGCTGTTTTTT

J gene: TRBJ2-3
V gene: TRBV2
D gene: TRBD2
CDR3 protein: CASKISGGPYTLTDTQYF
CDR3 DNA: TGTGCCAGCAAGATAAGCGGGGGGCCTTATACCCTCACAGATACGCAGTATTTT

J gene: TRBJ1-2
V gene: TRBV14
D gene: .
CDR3 protein: CASSQGQAYGYTF
CDR3 DNA: TGTGCCAGCAGCCAAGGGCAGGCCTATGGCTACACCTTC

J gene: TRBJ1-1
V gene: TRBV2
D gene: TRBD1
CDR3 protein: CASSPDRGSTEAFF
CDR3 DNA: TGTGCCAGCAGTCCGGACAGGGGAAGCACTGAAGCTTTCTTT

J gene: TRBJ2-3
V gene: TRBV30
D gene: TRBD2
CDR3 protein: CAWSGGSGGAADTQYF
CDR3 DNA: TGTGCCTGGAGCGGGGGAAGCGGGGGGGCCGCAGATACGCAGTATTTT

J gene: TRBJ2-1
V gene: TRBV11-2
D gene: .
CDR3 protein: CASSTDRNEQFF
CDR3 DNA: TGTGCCAGCAGCACCGACAGGAATGAGCAGTTCTTC

J gene: TRBJ1-1
V gene: TRBV6-1
D gene: TRBD1
CDR3 protein: CASSGTENTEAFF
CDR3 DNA: TGTGCCAGCAGCGGGACAGAGAACACTGAAGCTTTCTTT

J gene: TRBJ2-7
V gene: TRBV30
D gene: .
CDR3 protein: CAWSVTGRSYEQYF
CDR3 DNA: TGTGCCTGGAGTGTGACGGGCCGCTCCTACGAGCAGTACTTC

J gene: TRBJ1-5
V gene: TRBV2
D gene: .
CDR3 protein: CASTEGNQPQHF
CDR3 DNA: TGTGCCAGCACTGAGGGTAATCAGCCCCAGCATTTT

J gene: TRBJ1-6
V gene: TRBV18
D gene: .
CDR3 protein: CASSDGVQSPLHF
CDR3 DNA: TGTGCCAGCTCAGATGGAGTTCAGTCACCCCTCCACTTT

J gene: TRBJ2-7
V gene: TRBV9
D gene: TRBD1
CDR3 protein: CASSAHTGGGYEQYF
CDR3 DNA: TGTGCCAGCAGCGCCCACACAGGGGGCGGGTACGAGCAGTACTTC

J gene: TRBJ1-5
V gene: TRBV5-5
D gene: .
CDR3 protein: CASSLVGPNQPQHF
CDR3 DNA: TGTGCCAGCAGCTTGGTAGGTCCCAATCAGCCCCAGCATTTT

J gene: TRBJ1-2
V gene: TRBV15
D gene: .
CDR3 protein: CATSRAGPDNYGYTF
CDR3 DNA: TGTGCCACCAGCCGCGCAGGGCCCGATAACTATGGCTACACCTTC

J gene: TRBJ2-3
V gene: TRBV28
D gene: .
CDR3 protein: CASSLGGAGTDTQYF
CDR3 DNA: TGTGCCAGCAGTTTAGGGGGGGCGGGCACAGATACGCAGTATTTT